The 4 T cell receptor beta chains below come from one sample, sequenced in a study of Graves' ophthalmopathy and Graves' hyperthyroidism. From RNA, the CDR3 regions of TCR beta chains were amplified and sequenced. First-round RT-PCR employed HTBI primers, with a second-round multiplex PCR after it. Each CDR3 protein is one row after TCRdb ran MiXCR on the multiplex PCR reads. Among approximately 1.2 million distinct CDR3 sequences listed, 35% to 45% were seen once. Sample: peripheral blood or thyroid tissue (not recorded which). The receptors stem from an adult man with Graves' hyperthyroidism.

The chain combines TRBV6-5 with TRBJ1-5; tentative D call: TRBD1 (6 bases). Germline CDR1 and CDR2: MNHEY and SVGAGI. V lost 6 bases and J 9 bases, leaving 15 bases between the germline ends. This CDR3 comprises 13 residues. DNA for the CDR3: TGTGCCAGCAGGTACAGGGCCTCGGGGCCCCAGCATTTT. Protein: CASRYRASGPQHF.

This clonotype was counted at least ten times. This chain's CDR3 is CAISELEGHLSNQPQHF. In DNA form, the CDR3 reads TGTGCCATCAGTGAGCTAGAGGGACACCTTAGCAATCAGCCCCAGCATTTT. The chain has TRBV10-3 and TRBJ1-5; D possibly corresponds to TRBD1 (6 bases). This CDR3 has 17 amino acids. Trimming took off 2 bases at V and 0 bases at J, with 14 bases between the two ends. From germline, CDR1 is ENHRY and CDR2 SYGVKD.

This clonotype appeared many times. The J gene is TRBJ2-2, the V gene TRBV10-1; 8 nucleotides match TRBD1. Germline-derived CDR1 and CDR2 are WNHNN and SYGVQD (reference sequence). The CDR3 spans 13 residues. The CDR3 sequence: CASSRGLGGELFF. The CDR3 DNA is TGCGCTTCCTCCAGGGGGCTCGGCGGGGAGCTGTTTTTT.

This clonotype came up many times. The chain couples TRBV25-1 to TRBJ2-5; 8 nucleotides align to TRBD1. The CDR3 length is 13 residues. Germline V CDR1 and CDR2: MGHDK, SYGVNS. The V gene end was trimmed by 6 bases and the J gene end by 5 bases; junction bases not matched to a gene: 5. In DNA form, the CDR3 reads TGTGCCAGCAGGGGACAGGTGAGGGAGACCCAGTACTTC. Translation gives CASRGQVRETQYF.